The entry that follows covers one T cell receptor (beta chain) sequence. Its antigen is undetermined. Vbeta (60) and Jbeta (13) primers were used in the PCR. TCRdb's copy holds only in-frame clones and misses some; the assay was immunoSEQ multiplex PCR. The sample has 110,000 to 150,000 clones; around 73% are singletons. This sample was included in a study of cytomegalovirus exposure and HLA in healthy donors. General study results and limits: Among donors in an Asian-associated ancestry cluster, a later analysis reportedly found fewer N-insertions than the roughly 610-donor mean. Later work found most CMV-associated TCR beta chains apparently HLA-restricted.

The CDR3 sequence is 14 residues long. The germline CDR1 and CDR2 sequences are LNHDA and SQIVND (reference sequence). The ends were cut back, 4 bases at V and 5 bases at J, with 15 bases in the middle. The sequenced sample was PBMCs. The sequence came from a human donor in good health. The chain joins TRBV19 to TRBJ2-7; TRBD2 is a possible D gene (6 bases). The CDR3 here is CASSSARRADEQYF. CDR3 nucleotides: TGTGCCAGTAGTAGCGCTAGGAGGGCGGACGAGCAGTACTTC.